The 13 T cell receptor beta chains given below trace back to one sample, sequenced in a study of cytomegalovirus exposure and HLA in healthy donors. In the PCR, 60 Vbeta and 13 Jbeta primers were used. Sequenced by immunoSEQ multiplex PCR; TCRdb stores in-frame clones only, minus some. The sample gives under 250,000 clones, over 65% of which show up once; just under 3% is in the top ten. Sequenced: PBMCs. These receptors were obtained from a woman aged 25 to 39 in good health and CMV-seronegative.

The rearrangement uses TRBV19 and TRBJ2-5; D uncertain. The CDR3 sequence is 14 residues long. With 6 bases removed from V and 0 bases from J, the gap between germline ends came to 11 bases. The V gene's germline CDR1 is LNHDA and CDR2 SQIVND (reference sequence). The CDR3 loop reads CASSQYDNQETQYF. The CDR3, as DNA: TGTGCCAGTAGCCAATACGACAACCAAGAGACCCAGTACTTC.

The chain uses TRBV10-3 and TRBJ1-1, with D possibly matching TRBD1 (6 bases). V was clipped by 11 bases and J by 0 bases, with 13 bases between them. The CDR3 consists of 13 residues. Germline-derived CDR1 and CDR2 are ENHRY and SYGVKD. CDR3 region: CALQQGLNTEAFF. CDR3 DNA: TGTGCCCTGCAACAGGGATTGAACACTGAAGCTTTCTTT.

The sample holds a few counts of this clone. This chain uses TRBV27 with TRBJ2-5; 9 nucleotides line up with TRBD1. The CDR3 consists of 15 residues. V shed 6 bases and J 4 bases; nucleotides not matched to a gene: 9. Germline V gives CDR1 MNHEY, CDR2 SMNVEV (reference sequence). DNA of the CDR3: TGTGCCAGCAGGCGGACCGGGACAGGGTTAGAGACCCAGTACTTC. This translates into CASRRTGTGLETQYF.

V usage is TRBV9 and J usage is TRBJ2-3, with 9 nucleotides matching TRBD1. CDR1 and CDR2 from the germline V gene are SGDLS and YYNGEE. The CDR3 consists of 16 residues. The trim removed 4 bases at V and 2 bases at J, leaving 8 bases unmatched. The CDR3 coding sequence is TGTGCCAGCAGCTGGGACAGGGAATCCTACACAGATACGCAGTATTTT. Amino acid sequence: CASSWDRESYTDTQYF.

The rearrangement uses TRBV15 and TRBJ1-1; perhaps TRBD1 as D (6 bases). CDR3 length equals 15 residues. V was pared by 1 base and J by 1 base, with 10 bases between. Per the germline V gene, CDR1 is LNHNV and CDR2 is YYDKDF (reference sequence). The CDR3 reads CATSRARRGNTEAFF. CDR3 sequence (DNA): TGTGCCACCAGCAGAGCGCGCAGGGGGAACACTGAAGCTTTCTTT.

This clone was detected once. V gene TRBV19 combines with J gene TRBJ2-7, with D possibly matching TRBD1 (7 bases). This CDR3 has 15 amino acids. V lost 5 bases to trimming and J lost 0 bases, with 14 bases between them. The germline gives CDR1 LNHDA, CDR2 SQIVND (reference sequence). The CDR3 loop is CASSRGTADSYEQYF. CDR3 sequence (DNA): TGTGCCAGTAGTCGCGGGACAGCAGACTCCTACGAGCAGTACTTC.

The chain combines TRBV5-1 with TRBJ2-2; 11 bases match TRBD2. Per the germline V gene, CDR1 is SGHRS and CDR2 is YFSETQ. The trim removed 1 base at V and 6 bases at J, leaving 2 bases unmatched. The length of the CDR3 is 15 residues. The CDR3 DNA is TGCGCCAGCAGCTTGACTAGCGGGAGTCCCGGGGAGCTGTTTTTT. This codes for CASSLTSGSPGELFF.

As regards this clone: Its ends do not fully match the called genes, so a read error is possible. This rearrangement joins TRBV4-2 to TRBJ2-7; 8 positions agree with TRBD2. The CDR3 totals 14 residues. Germline-derived CDR1 and CDR2 are LGHNA and YNFKEQ. The CDR3 DNA reads as TGTGCCAGCAGCCGAGCGGGAGCCTCCCACGAGCAGTACTTC. Amino acids: CASSRAGASHEQYF.

The chain employs TRBV11-2 and TRBJ1-5, with TRBD1 matching 8 bases. Germline CDR1 reads SGHAT; CDR2 reads FQNNGV. V was pared by 8 bases and J by 6 bases, with 6 bases of the junction left unmatched. This CDR3 comprises 13 residues. The CDR3, as DNA: TGTGCCAGCGGACAGGGAGTTGGTCAGCCCCAGCATTTT. This codes for CASGQGVGQPQHF.

The chain carries TRBV6-5 and TRBJ2-3; D is possibly TRBD1 (5 bases). V lost 5 bases, J lost 11 bases, and 14 bases lay in between. Germline V gene sequence: CDR1 MNHEY, CDR2 SVGAGI. This CDR3 spans 12 amino acids. For the CDR3, the DNA is TGTGCCAGCAGTGAACAGACAGATGTGCAGTATTTT. Encoded protein: CASSEQTDVQYF.

The rearrangement links TRBV9 to TRBJ2-3; tentative D call: TRBD1 (6 bases). The V gene lost 4 bases and the J gene lost 2 bases, with 11 bases spanning the gap. The CDR3 has 14 amino acids. Looked up from germline, CDR1 is SGDLS and CDR2 is YYNGEE. The CDR3 nucleotides read TGTGCCAGCAGCAGACAGGTGTCCACAGATACGCAGTATTTT. Its translation is CASSRQVSTDTQYF.

The rearrangement joins TRBV6-6 to TRBJ1-1; D is perhaps TRBD1 (6 bases). This CDR3 comprises 16 residues. From germline, CDR1 is MNHNY and CDR2 SVGAGI (reference sequence). V was pared by 2 bases and J by 5 bases, with 18 bases between. CDR3 region: CASSYPLGGARTEAFF. For the CDR3, the DNA is TGTGCCAGCAGTTACCCTCTGGGGGGGGCGAGAACTGAAGCTTTCTTT.

V usage is TRBV9 and J usage is TRBJ1-6; D may be TRBD1 (5 bases). The ends were cut back, 0 bases at V and 1 base at J, with 8 bases in the middle. This CDR3 spans 16 amino acids. The germline CDR1 and CDR2 sequences are SGDLS and YYNGEE. CDR3 protein: CASSVEGNSYNSPLHF. The CDR3 DNA reads as TGTGCCAGCAGCGTAGAGGGGAATTCCTATAATTCACCCCTCCACTTT.